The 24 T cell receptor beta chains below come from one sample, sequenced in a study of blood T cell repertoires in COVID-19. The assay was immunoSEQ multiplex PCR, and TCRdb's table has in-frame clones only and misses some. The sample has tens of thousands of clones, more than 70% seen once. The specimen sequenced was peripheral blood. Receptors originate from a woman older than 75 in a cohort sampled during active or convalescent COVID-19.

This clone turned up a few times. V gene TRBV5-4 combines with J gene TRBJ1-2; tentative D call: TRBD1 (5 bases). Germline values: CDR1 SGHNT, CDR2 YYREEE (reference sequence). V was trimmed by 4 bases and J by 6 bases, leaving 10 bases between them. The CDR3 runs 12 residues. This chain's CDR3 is CASSRTGDGYTF. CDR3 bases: TGTGCCAGCAGCCGGACGGGGGATGGCTACACCTTC.

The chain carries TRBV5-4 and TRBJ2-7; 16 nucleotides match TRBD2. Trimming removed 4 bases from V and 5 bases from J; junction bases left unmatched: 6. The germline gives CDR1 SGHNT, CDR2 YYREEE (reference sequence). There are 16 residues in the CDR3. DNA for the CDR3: TGTGCCAGCAGCCCGGGGACTAGCGGGAGGGCCCACGAGCAGTACGTC. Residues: CASSPGTSGRAHEQYV.

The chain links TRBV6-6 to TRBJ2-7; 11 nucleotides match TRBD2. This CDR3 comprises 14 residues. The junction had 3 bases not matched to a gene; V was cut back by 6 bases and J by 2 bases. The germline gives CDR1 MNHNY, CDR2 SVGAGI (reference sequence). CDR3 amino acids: CASSQTSGAYEQYF. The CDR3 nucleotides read TGTGCCAGCAGCCAGACTAGCGGGGCCTACGAGCAGTACTTC.

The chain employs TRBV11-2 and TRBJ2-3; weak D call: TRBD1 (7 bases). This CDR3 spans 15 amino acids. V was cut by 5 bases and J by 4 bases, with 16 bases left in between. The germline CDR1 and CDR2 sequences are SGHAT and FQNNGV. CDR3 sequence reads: CASSLNRGGADTQYF. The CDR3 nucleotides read TGTGCCAGCAGCCTGAACAGGGGAGGCGCAGATACGCAGTATTTT.

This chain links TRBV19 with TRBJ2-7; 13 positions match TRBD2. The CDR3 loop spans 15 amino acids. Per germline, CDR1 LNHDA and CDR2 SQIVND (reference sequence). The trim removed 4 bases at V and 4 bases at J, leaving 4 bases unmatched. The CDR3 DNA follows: TGTGCCAGTAGTAGGACTAGCGGGAGTAGTTACGAGCAGTACTTC. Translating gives CASSRTSGSSYEQYF. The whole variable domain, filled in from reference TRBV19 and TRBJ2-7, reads DGGITQSPKYLFRKEGQNVTLSCEQNLNHDAMYWYRQDPGQGLRLIYYSQIVNDFQKGDIAEGYSVSREKKESFPLTVTSAQKNPTAFYLCASSRTSGSSYEQYFGPGTRLTVT.

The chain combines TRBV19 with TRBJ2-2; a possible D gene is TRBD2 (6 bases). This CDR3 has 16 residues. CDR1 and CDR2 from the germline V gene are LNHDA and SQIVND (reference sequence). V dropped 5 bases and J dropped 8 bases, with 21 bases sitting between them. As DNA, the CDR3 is TGTGCCAGTAGTTCCTCTCCGGGACTGGGCCAAGGGGAGCTGTTTTTT. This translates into CASSSSPGLGQGELFF.

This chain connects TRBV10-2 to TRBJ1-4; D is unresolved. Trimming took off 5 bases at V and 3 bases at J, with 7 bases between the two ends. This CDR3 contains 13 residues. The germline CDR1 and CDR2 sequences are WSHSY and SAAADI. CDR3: CASSIQANEKLFF. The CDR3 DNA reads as TGCGCCAGCAGTATTCAGGCTAATGAAAAACTGTTTTTT.

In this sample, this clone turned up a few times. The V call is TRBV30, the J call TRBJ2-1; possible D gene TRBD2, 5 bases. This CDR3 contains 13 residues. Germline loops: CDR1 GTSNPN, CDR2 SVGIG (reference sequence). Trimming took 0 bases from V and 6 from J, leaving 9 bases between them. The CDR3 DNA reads TGTGCCTGGAGTGTACTAGAGGGCAATGAGCAGTTCTTC. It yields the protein CAWSVLEGNEQFF.

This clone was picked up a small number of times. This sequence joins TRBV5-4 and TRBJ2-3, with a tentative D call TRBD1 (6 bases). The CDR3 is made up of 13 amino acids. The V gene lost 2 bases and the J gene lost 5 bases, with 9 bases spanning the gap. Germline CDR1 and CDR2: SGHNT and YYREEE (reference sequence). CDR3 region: CASSFGGQDTQYF. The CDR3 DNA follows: TGTGCCAGCAGCTTTGGGGGACAAGATACGCAGTATTTT.

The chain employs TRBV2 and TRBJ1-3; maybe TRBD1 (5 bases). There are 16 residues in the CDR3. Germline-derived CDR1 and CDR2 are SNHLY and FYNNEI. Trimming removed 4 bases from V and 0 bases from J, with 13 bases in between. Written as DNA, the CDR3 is TGTGCCAGCAGTGCGGAGGGGACCTCCTCTGGAAACACCATATATTTT. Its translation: CASSAEGTSSGNTIYF.

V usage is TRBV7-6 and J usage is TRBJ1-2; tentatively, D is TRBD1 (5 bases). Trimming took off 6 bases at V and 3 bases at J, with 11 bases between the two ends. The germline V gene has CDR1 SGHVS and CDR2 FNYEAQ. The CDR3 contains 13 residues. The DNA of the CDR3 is TGTGCCAGCAGTTTACAGGAACACTATGGCTACACCTTC. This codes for CASSLQEHYGYTF.

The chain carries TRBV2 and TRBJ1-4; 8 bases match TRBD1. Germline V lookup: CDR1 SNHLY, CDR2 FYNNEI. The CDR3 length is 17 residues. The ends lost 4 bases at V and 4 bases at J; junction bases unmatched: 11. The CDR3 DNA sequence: TGTGCCAGCAGTGTTCGGGGTCAGGGGGCGCGTAATGAAAAACTGTTTTTT. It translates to CASSVRGQGARNEKLFF.

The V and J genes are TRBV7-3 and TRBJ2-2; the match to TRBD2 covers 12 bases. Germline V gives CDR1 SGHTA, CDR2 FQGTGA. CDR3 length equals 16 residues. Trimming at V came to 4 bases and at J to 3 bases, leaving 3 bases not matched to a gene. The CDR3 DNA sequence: TGTGCCAGCAGCTCCAGACTAGCGGGAGACACCGGGGAGCTGTTTTTT. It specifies CASSSRLAGDTGELFF. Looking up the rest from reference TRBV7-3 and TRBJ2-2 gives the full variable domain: GAGVSQTPSNKVTEKGKYVELRCDPISGHTALYWYRQSLGQGPEFLIYFQGTGAADDSGLPNDRFFAVRPEGSVSTLKIQRTERGDSAVYLCASSSRLAGDTGELFFGEGSRLTVL.

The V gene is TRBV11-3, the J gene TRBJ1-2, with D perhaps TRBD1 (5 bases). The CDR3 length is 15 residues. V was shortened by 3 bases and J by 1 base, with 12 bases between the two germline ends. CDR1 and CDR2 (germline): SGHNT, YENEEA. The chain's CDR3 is CASSFGHGDNYGYTF. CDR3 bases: TGTGCCAGCAGCTTCGGACACGGCGATAACTATGGCTACACCTTC.

CDR3: CASSLTGAQGYTF. The CDR3 nucleotides read TGTGCCAGCAGTCTGACAGGGGCACAAGGCTACACCTTC. This chain links TRBV27 with TRBJ1-2; TRBD1 matches 8 bases. There are 13 residues in the CDR3. V dropped 5 bases and J dropped 8; count of bases not matched to a gene: 7. Germline V gene sequence: CDR1 MNHEY, CDR2 SMNVEV (reference sequence).

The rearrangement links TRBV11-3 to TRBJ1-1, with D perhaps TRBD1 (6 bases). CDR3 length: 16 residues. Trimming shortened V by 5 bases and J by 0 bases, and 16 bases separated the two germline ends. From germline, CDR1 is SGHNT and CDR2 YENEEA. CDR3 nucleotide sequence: TGTGCCAGCAGCCAAAGGGCCGGACAGATGAACACTGAAGCTTTCTTT. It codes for CASSQRAGQMNTEAFF.

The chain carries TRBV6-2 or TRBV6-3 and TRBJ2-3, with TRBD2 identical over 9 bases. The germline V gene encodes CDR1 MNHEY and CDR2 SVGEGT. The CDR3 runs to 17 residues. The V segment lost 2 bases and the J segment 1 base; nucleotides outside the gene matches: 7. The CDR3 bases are TGTGCCAGCAGTTACCTCTTTAGCGGGAGCGGCACAGATACGCAGTATTTT. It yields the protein CASSYLFSGSGTDTQYF.

DNA of the CDR3: TGTGCCACCAGTGATCTTAACTATGGCTACACCTTC. Translation: CATSDLNYGYTF. The chain combines TRBV24-1 with TRBJ1-2, with no clear D. The CDR3 has 12 amino acids. Germline CDR1 KGHDR, CDR2 SFDVKD. Trimming removed 3 bases at V and 1 base at J, with 2 bases between.

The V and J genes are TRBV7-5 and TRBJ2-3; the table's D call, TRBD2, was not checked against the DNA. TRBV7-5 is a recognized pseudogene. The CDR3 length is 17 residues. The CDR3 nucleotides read TGTGCCAGAAGCTCCCGGCGGCAGCGGGGGAGCACAGATACGCAGTATTTT. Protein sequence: CARSSRRQRGSTDTQYF.

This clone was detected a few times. CDR3 loop: CASSLRDRGYGYTF. The CDR3 bases are TGTGCCAGCAGCTTAAGGGACAGGGGGTATGGCTACACCTTC. The chain links TRBV7-9 to TRBJ1-2; 11 positions agree with TRBD1. The CDR3 consists of 14 residues. Per germline, CDR1 SEHNR and CDR2 FQNEAQ (reference sequence). V shed 2 bases, J shed 5 bases, and the junction held 1 base outside the gene matches. Complete variable domain (other parts from reference TRBV7-9 and TRBJ1-2): DTGVSQNPRHKITKRGQNVTFRCDPISEHNRLYWYRQTLGQGPEFLTYFQNEAQLEKSRLLSDRFSAERPKGSFSTLEIQRTEQGDSAMYLCASSLRDRGYGYTFGSGTRLTVV.

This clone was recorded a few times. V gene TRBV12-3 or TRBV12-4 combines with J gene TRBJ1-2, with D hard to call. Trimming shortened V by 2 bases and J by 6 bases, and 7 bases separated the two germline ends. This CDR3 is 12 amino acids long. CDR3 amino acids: CASSLSSHGYTF. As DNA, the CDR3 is TGTGCCAGCAGTTTATCGTCTCATGGCTACACCTTC.

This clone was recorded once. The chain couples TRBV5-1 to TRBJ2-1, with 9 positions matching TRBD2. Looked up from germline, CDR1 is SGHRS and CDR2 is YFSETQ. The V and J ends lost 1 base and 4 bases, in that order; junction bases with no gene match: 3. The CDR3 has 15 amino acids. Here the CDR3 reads CASSLRLAGYNEQFF. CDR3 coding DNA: TGCGCCAGCAGCTTGCGCCTAGCGGGGTACAATGAGCAGTTCTTC.

In nucleotides, the CDR3 is TGCGCCAGCAGTGGGCCCCTAGCGGGACTGGGTGGGGAGACCCAGTACTTC. It codes for CASSGPLAGLGGETQYF. The chain recombines TRBV10-2 with TRBJ2-5, with TRBD2 identical over 9 bases. Germline values: CDR1 WSHSY, CDR2 SAAADI. The CDR3 spans 17 residues. V dropped 4 bases and J dropped 5; count of bases not matched to a gene: 14.

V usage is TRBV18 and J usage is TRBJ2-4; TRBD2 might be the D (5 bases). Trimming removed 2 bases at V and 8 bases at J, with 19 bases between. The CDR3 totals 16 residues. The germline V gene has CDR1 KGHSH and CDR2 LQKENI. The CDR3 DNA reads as TGTGCCAGCTCACCAGTGGGAGCGAAATTGATTGACATTCAGTACTTC. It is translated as CASSPVGAKLIDIQYF.